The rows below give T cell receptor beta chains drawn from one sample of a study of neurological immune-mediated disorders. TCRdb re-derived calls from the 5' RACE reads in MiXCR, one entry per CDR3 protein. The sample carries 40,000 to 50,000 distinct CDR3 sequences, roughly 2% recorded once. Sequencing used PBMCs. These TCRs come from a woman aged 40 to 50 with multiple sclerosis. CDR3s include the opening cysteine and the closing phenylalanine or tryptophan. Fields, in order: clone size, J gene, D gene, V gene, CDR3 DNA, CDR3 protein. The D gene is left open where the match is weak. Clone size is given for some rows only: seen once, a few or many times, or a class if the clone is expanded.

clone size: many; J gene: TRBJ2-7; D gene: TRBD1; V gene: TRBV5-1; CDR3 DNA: TGCGCCAGCAGCTTAGGACAGGGTATCAACCAGCAGTACTTC; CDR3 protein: CASSLGQGINQQYF
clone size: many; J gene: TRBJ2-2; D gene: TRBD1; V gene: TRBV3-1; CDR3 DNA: TGTGCCAGCAGCCCTTGGGACAGCGCGAACACCGGGGAGCTGTTTTTT; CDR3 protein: CASSPWDSANTGELFF
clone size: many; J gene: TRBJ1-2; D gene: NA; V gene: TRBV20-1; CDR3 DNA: TGCAGTGCCCTACAGGGCGGAAACTATGGCTACACCTTC; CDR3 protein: CSALQGGNYGYTF
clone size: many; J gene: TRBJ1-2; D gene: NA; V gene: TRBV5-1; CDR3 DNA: TGCGCCAGCAGCTTTAGCCCGACAGCTTTTAACTATGGCTACACCTTC; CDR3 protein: CASSFSPTAFNYGYTF
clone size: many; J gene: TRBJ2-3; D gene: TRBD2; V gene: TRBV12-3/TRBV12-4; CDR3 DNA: TGTGCCAGCTCGAGGACTAGCGGCACAGATACGCAGTATTTT; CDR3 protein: CASSRTSGTDTQYF
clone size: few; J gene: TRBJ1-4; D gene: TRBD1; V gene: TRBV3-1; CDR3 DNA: TGTGCCAGCAGCCCCACAGGGGTGGCTGAAAAACTGTTTTTT; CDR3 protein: CASSPTGVAEKLFF
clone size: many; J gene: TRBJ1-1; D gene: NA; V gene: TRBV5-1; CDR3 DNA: TGCGCCAGCAGCTACGACAGTGCCCGAGAAGCTTTCTTT; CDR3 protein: CASSYDSAREAFF
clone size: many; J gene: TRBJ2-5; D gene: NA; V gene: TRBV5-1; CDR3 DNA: TGCGCCACCCGCATACAAGGTGCAGAGACCCAGTACTTC; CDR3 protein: CATRIQGAETQYF
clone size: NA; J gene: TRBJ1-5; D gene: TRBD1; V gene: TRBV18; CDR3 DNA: TGTGCCAGCTCACCAGGACAGGGGCAAAGGCCCCAGCATTTT; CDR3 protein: CASSPGQGQRPQHF
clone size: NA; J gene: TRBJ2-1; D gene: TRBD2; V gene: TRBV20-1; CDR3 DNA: TGCAGTGCTGAACCCGGACTAGCAGATAATGAGCAGTTCTTC; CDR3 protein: CSAEPGLADNEQFF
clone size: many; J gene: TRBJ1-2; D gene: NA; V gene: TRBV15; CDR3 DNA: TGTGCCACCAGCAGAGTAGGGACCGTAAACTATGGCTACACCTTC; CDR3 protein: CATSRVGTVNYGYTF
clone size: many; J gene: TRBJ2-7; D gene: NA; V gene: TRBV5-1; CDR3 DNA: TGCGCCAGCGAACGCCTCCCGGACGGGGGTGGCGAGCAGTACTTC; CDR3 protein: CASERLPDGGGEQYF
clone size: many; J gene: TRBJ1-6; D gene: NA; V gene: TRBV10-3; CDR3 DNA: TGTGCCATCAGCGACAGGAATAATTCACCCCTCCACTTT; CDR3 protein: CAISDRNNSPLHF
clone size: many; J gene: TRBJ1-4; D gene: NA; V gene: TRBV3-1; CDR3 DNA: TGTGCCAGCAGCCCCGGGGCGTTTAATGAAAAACTGTTTTTT; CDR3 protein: CASSPGAFNEKLFF
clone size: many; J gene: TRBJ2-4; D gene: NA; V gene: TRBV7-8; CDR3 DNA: TGTGCCAGCAGCCCCTGGGAAAACATTCAGTACTTC; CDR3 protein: CASSPWENIQYF
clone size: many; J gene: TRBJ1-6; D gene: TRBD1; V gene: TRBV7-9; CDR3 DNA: TGTGCCAGCAGCTATCTTACAGGGGCCGTCCACTTT; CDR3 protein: CASSYLTGAVHF
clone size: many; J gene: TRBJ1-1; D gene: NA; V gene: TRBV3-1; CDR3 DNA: TGTGCCAGCAGCCGGCAGACGAACACTGAAGCTTTCTTT; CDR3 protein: CASSRQTNTEAFF
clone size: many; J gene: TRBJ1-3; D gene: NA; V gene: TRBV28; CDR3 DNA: TGTGCCAGCAGTTCCCAGCAAAACACCATATATTTT; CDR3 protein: CASSSQQNTIYF
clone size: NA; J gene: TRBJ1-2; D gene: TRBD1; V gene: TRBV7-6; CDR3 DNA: TGTGCCAGCAGTCACCCCGGGACAGAGGGTGGCTACACCTTC; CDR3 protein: CASSHPGTEGGYTF
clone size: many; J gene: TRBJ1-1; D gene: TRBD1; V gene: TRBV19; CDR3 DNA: TGTGCCAGTAGCCGGGGACAGGGGGCCGCTGAAGCTTTCTTT; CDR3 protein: CASSRGQGAAEAFF
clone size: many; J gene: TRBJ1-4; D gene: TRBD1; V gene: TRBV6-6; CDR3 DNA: TGTGCCAGCAGGCCGACAGGGGATATTGAAAAACTGTTTTTT; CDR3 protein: CASRPTGDIEKLFF
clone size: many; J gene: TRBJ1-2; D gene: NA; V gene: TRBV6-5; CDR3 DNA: TGTGCCAGCAGTACGCCTGGGGGCCATACCGGCTACACCTTC; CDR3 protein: CASSTPGGHTGYTF
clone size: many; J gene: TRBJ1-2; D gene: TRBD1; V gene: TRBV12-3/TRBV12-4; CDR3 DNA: TGTGCCAGCAGGTACCGACAGGGAGACTATGGCTACACCTTC; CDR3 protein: CASRYRQGDYGYTF
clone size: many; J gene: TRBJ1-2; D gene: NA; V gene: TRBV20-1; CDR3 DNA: TGCAGTGCTAACCAACCTGGGTTTAGGGAAGGATCCTATGGCTACACCTTC; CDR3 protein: CSANQPGFREGSYGYTF
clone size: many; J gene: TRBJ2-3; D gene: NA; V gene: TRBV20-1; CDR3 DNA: TGCAGTGCAAGAGTTCCCGGGTCGGTCGATACGCAGTATTTT; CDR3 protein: CSARVPGSVDTQYF
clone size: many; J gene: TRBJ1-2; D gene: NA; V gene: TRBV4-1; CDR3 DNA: TGCGCCAGCAGCCAAGATACGAGACAGCCGGTCTATGGCTACACCTTC; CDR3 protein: CASSQDTRQPVYGYTF
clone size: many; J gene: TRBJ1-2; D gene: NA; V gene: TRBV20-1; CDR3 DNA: TGCAGTGCTAGAGAGCGAGAGATGGGTTCATGGGGCTACACCTTC; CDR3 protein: CSAREREMGSWGYTF
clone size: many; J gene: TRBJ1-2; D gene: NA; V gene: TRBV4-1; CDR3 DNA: TGCGCCAGCAGCCAACTACAGGTTAACTATGGCTACACCTTC; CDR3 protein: CASSQLQVNYGYTF
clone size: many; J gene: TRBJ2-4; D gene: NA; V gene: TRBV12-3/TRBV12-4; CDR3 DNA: TGTGCCAGCAGTTTTCAGGGGACGTGGGCCAAAAACATTCAGTACTTC; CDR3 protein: CASSFQGTWAKNIQYF
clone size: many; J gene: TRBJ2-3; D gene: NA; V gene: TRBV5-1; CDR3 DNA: TGCGCCAGCAGCTCTAAGGACCTAGGCACAGATACGCAGTATTTT; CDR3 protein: CASSSKDLGTDTQYF
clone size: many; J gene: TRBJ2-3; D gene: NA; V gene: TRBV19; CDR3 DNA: TGTGCCAGTAGTATACCTAGCACAGATACGCAGTATTTT; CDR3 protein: CASSIPSTDTQYF
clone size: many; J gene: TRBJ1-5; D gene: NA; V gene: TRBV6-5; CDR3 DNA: TGTGCCAGCGCACTATCCCCAGGAAGCAATCAGCCCCAGCATTTT; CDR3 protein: CASALSPGSNQPQHF
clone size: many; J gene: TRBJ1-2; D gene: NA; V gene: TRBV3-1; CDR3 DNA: TGTGCCAGCAGCCAAGATATGGGGCCTAACTATGGCTACACCTTC; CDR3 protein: CASSQDMGPNYGYTF
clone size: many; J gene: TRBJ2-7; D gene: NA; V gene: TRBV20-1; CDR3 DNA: TGCAGTCCTACAGCGGACGAGCAGTACTTC; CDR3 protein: CSPTADEQYF
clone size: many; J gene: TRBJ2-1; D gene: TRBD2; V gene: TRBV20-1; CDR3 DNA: TGCAGTGCTACTGGACTAGCGACCTACAATGAGCAGTTCTTC; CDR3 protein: CSATGLATYNEQFF
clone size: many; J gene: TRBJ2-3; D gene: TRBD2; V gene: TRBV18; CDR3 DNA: TGTGCCAGCTCACCATTACCGGGGGGGCCGGCAGATACGCAGTATTTT; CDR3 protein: CASSPLPGGPADTQYF
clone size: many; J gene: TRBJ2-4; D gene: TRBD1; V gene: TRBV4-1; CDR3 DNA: TGCGCCAGCAGCCATCCCCCGCAGGGACAGGGGCTGAGTAAAAACATTCAGTACTTC; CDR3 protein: CASSHPPQGQGLSKNIQYF
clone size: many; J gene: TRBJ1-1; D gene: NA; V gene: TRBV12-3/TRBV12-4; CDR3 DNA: TGTGCCAGCAGTTTCCTGGTGGCAGCGGGCACTGAAGCTTTCTTT; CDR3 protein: CASSFLVAAGTEAFF
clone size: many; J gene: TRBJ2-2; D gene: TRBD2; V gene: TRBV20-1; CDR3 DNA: TGCAGTGCTAGTACTAGCGGGGGAACCGGGGAGCTGTTTTTT; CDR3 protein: CSASTSGGTGELFF
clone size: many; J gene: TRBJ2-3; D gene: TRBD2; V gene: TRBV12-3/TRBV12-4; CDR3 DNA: TGTGCCAGCAGTCTACGGGGGGGCACAGATACGCAGTATTTT; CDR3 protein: CASSLRGGTDTQYF
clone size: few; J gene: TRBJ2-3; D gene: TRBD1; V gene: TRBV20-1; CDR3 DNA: TGCAGTGCTAGAAGCGAGGGGGCCTTCACAGATACGCAGTATTTT; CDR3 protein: CSARSEGAFTDTQYF
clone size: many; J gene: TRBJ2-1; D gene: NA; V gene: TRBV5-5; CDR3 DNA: TGTGCCAGCAGCTTGGAAACGAACAATGAGCAGTTCTTC; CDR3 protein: CASSLETNNEQFF
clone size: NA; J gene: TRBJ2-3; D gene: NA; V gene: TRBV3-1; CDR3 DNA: TGTGCCAGCAGCCAGTTAGTGGGACCCAACCTAGATACGCAGTATTTT; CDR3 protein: CASSQLVGPNLDTQYF
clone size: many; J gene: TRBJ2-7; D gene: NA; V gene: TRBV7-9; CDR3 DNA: TGTGCCAGCAGCTCCCGGGACTGGAGCTCCTACGAGCAGTACTTC; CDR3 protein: CASSSRDWSSYEQYF
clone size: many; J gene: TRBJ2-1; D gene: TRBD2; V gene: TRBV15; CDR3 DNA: TGTGCCACCGAGGGACTAGCGGGGTCCAATGAGCAGTTCTTC; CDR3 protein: CATEGLAGSNEQFF
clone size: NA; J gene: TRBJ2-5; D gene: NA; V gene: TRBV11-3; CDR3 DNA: TGTGCCAGCAGCTTAGGCATTACAGGACAAGAGACCCAGTACTTC; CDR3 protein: CASSLGITGQETQYF
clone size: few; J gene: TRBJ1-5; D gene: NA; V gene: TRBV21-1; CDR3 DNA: TGTGCCAGCAGCGCCCTGAGGCGAGGGGAGATACAGCCCCAGCATTTT; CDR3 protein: CASSALRRGEIQPQHF